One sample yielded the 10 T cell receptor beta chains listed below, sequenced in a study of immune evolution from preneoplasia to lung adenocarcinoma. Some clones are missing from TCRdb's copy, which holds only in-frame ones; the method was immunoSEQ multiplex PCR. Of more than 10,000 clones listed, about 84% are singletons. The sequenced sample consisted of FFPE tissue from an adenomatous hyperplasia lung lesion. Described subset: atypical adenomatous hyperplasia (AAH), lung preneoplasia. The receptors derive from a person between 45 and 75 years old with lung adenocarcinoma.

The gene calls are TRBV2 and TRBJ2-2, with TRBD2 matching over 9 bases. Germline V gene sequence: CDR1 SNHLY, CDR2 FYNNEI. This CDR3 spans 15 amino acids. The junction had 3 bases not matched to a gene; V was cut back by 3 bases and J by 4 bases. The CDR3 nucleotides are TGTGCCAGCAGTGAGGCTAGCGGGACCACCGGGGAGCTGTTTTTT. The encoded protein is CASSEASGTTGELFF. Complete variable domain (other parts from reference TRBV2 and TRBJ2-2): EPEVTQTPSHQVTQMGQEVILRCVPISNHLYFYWYRQILGQKVEFLVSFYNNEISEKSEIFDDQFSVERPDGSNFTLKIRSTKLEDSAMYFCASSEASGTTGELFFGEGSRLTVL.

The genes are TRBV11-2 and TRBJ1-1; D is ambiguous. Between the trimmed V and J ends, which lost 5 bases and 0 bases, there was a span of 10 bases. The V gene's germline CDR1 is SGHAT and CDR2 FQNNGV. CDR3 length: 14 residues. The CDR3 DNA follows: TGTGCCAGCAGCCCCGCGAGACTGAACACTGAAGCTTTCTTT. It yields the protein CASSPARLNTEAFF.

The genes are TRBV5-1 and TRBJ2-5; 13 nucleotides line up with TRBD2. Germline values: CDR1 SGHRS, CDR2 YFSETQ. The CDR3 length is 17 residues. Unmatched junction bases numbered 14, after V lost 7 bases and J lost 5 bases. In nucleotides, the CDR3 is TGCGCCAGCGCCTCAGGGGGGACTAGCGGGATTATCGAGACCCAGTACTTC. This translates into CASASGGTSGIIETQYF.

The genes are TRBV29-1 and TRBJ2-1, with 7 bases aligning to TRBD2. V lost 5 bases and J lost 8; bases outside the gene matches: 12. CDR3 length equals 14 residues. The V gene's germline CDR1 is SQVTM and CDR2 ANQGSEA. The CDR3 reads CSVLQRGTLDEQFF. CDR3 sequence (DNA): TGCAGCGTTCTTCAGCGGGGAACATTGGATGAGCAGTTCTTC.

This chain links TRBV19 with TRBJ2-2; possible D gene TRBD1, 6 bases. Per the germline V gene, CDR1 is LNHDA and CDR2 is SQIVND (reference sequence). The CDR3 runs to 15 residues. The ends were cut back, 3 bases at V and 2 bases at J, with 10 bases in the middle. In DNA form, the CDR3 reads TGTGCCAGTAGTATCCTCAGGGGAAACACCGGGGAGCTGTTTTTT. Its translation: CASSILRGNTGELFF.

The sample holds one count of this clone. CDR3 nucleotide sequence: TGTGCCAGCAGCTCCTACGGGAGTCACTTTACCCTAAATGAGCAGTTCTTC. Residues: CASSSYGSHFTLNEQFF. The J gene is TRBJ2-1, the V gene TRBV7-9; the D gene is possibly TRBD2 (6 bases). The CDR3 runs to 17 residues. V dropped 4 bases and J dropped 7 bases, with 23 bases sitting between them. Germline lookup yields CDR1 SEHNR and CDR2 FQNEAQ (reference sequence).

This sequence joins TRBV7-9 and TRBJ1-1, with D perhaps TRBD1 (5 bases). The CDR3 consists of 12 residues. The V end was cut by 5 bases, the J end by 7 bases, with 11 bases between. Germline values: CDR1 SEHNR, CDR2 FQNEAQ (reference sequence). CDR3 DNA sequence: TGTGCCAGCAGCGCAACAGGATTTGAAGCTTTCTTT. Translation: CASSATGFEAFF.

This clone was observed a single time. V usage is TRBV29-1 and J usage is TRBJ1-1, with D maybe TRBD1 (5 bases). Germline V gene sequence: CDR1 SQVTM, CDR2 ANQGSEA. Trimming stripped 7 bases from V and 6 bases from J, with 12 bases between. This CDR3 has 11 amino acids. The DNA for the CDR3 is TGCAGCGGCCGGGGGGGACCTGAAGCTTTCTTT. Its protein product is CSGRGGPEAFF.

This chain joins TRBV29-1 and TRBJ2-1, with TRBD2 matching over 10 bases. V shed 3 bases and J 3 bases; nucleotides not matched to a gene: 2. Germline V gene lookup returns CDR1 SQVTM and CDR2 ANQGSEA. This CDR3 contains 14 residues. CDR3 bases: TGCAGCGTTGATACTAGCGGGATCTACAATGAGCAGTTCTTC. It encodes CSVDTSGIYNEQFF.

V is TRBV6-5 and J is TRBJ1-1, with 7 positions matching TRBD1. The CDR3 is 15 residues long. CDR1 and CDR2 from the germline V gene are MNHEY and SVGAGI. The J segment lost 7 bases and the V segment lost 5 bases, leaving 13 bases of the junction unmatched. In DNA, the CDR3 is TGTGCCAGCAGTACGACCGGGACAGCAGGGAGTGAAGCTTTCTTT. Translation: CASSTTGTAGSEAFF.